These 12 T cell receptor beta chains came from one sample sequenced in a study of T cell responses to AZD1222 COVID-19 vaccine. Method: immunoSEQ multiplex PCR; TCRdb's copy keeps in-frame clones and lacks some. The sample includes about 130,000 clones, about 93% of them seen just once. This specimen consisted of peripheral blood, obtained on day 0 of AZD1222 vaccination. Receptors originate from an adult in good health.

The chain is built from TRBV19 and TRBJ2-7; a possible D gene is TRBD2 (6 bases). The CDR3 consists of 13 residues. Germline CDR1 LNHDA, CDR2 SQIVND (reference sequence). The V gene lost 4 bases and the J gene lost 1 base, with 8 bases spanning the gap. The DNA of the CDR3 is TGTGCCAGTAGTAAGGAGGGTTCCTACGAGCAGTACTTC. Residues: CASSKEGSYEQYF.

The rearrangement joins TRBV6-5 to TRBJ2-1; 9 bases map to TRBD2. Germline V lookup: CDR1 MNHEY, CDR2 SVGAGI. The V segment lost 2 bases and the J segment 7 bases; nucleotides outside the gene matches: 9. The CDR3 spans 16 residues. This chain's CDR3 is CASSYGGVAGENEQFF. CDR3 DNA sequence: TGTGCCAGCAGTTACGGAGGAGTAGCGGGGGAAAATGAGCAGTTCTTC.

J is TRBJ1-6 and V is TRBV18; D not certain. CDR1 and CDR2 (germline): KGHSH, LQKENI. This CDR3 has 15 residues. The V end was cut by 6 bases, the J end by 0 bases, with 9 bases between. The CDR3 DNA follows: TGTGCCAGCTCCCGCCATAGCTCCTATAATTCACCCCTCCACTTT. Translated: CASSRHSSYNSPLHF.

CDR3 loop: CASSVGASAPAETQYF. In nucleotides, the CDR3 is TGTGCCAGCAGCGTAGGAGCCAGCGCCCCGGCAGAGACCCAGTACTTC. V gene TRBV9 combines with J gene TRBJ2-5; D gene ambiguous. V lost 0 bases and J 4 bases, leaving 16 bases between the germline ends. CDR3 length: 16 amino acids. Germline V gene sequence: CDR1 SGDLS, CDR2 YYNGEE.

The CDR3 DNA reads as TGTGCCAGCAGCCAAGGTTTAAGGGGGGGGCAGTTCTTC. Protein product: CASSQGLRGGQFF. The gene calls are TRBV14 and TRBJ2-1, with D possibly TRBD2 on 7 matching bases. V was pared by 1 base and J by 12 bases, with 13 bases between. Germline assignment: CDR1 SGHDN and CDR2 FVKESK. The CDR3 totals 13 residues. Supplemented by reference TRBV14 and TRBJ2-1, the full variable domain reads EAGVTQFPSHSVIEKGQTVTLRCDPISGHDNLYWYRRVMGKEIKFLLHFVKESKQDESGMPNNRFLAERTGGTYSTLKVQPAELEDSGVYFCASSQGLRGGQFFGPGTRLTVL.

This clone turned up a few times. The gene calls are TRBV29-1 and TRBJ1-1, with TRBD1 as a possible D gene (6 bases). V lost 3 bases to trimming and J lost 0 bases, with 14 bases between them. The CDR3 has 15 residues. In germline, CDR1 is SQVTM, CDR2 ANQGSEA. The CDR3 DNA reads TGCAGCGTTGATGCGCCAGGGGCCATGAACACTGAAGCTTTCTTT. Encoded protein: CSVDAPGAMNTEAFF.

This chain uses TRBV19 with TRBJ2-7, with a possible D match to TRBD1 (6 bases). Germline CDR1 LNHDA, CDR2 SQIVND (reference sequence). Trimming took 3 bases from V and 1 from J, leaving 22 bases between them. The CDR3 is 18 amino acids. The CDR3: CASSIRMQGPSLSYEQYF. The CDR3 DNA is TGTGCCAGTAGTATCCGAATGCAGGGGCCGTCCCTTTCCTACGAGCAGTACTTC.

The V call is TRBV2, the J call TRBJ2-7; TRBD1 is a possible D gene (5 bases). Germline V gene sequence: CDR1 SNHLY, CDR2 FYNNEI. The CDR3 spans 12 residues. V lost 7 bases to trimming and J lost 0 bases, with 7 bases between them. The CDR3 is CASKRGSYEQYF. The CDR3 DNA follows: TGTGCCAGCAAAAGGGGCTCCTACGAGCAGTACTTC.

The chain links TRBV2 to TRBJ1-4; tentative D call: TRBD1 (6 bases). With 0 bases removed from V and 6 bases from J, the gap between germline ends came to 11 bases. Germline CDR1 is SNHLY and CDR2 is FYNNEI. This CDR3 contains 15 residues. For the CDR3, the DNA is TGTGCCAGCAGTGAAGCGACAGGAAGGGATGAAAAACTGTTTTTT. Translated, it gives CASSEATGRDEKLFF.

This chain uses TRBV9 with TRBJ1-3; D not certain. This CDR3 is 16 amino acids long. Germline lookup yields CDR1 SGDLS and CDR2 YYNGEE. Trimming shortened V by 3 bases and J by 1 base, and 14 bases separated the two germline ends. The CDR3 region has the DNA TGTGCCAGCAGCGCGCTATCGGGTGGGTCTGGAAACACCATATATTTT. Translated, it gives CASSALSGGSGNTIYF.

J is TRBJ2-1 and V is TRBV2; D ambiguous. Germline V gives CDR1 SNHLY, CDR2 FYNNEI. The CDR3 consists of 16 residues. Trimming shortened V by 8 bases and J by 0 bases, and 17 bases separated the two germline ends. The CDR3 sequence is CASGDLGLSSYNEQFF. In nucleotides, the CDR3 is TGTGCCAGCGGAGACCTGGGTCTTAGCTCCTACAATGAGCAGTTCTTC.

This chain connects TRBV5-1 to TRBJ1-2; 10 bases fit TRBD1. This CDR3 is 17 amino acids long. V gave up 2 bases and J gave up 0 bases; unmatched junction bases: 7. Germline assignment: CDR1 SGHRS and CDR2 YFSETQ. CDR3 amino acids: CASSFESGTGANYGYTF. The CDR3 nucleotides read TGCGCCAGCAGCTTCGAATCCGGGACAGGGGCTAACTATGGCTACACCTTC. Full variable domain (remainder filled in from reference TRBV5-1 and TRBJ1-2): KAGVTQTPRYLIKTRGQQVTLSCSPISGHRSVSWYQQTPGQGLQFLFEYFSETQRNKGNFPGRFSGRQFSNSRSEMNVSTLELGDSALYLCASSFESGTGANYGYTFGSGTRLTVV.